The 27 T cell receptor beta chains below come from one sample, sequenced in a study of blood T cell repertoires in COVID-19. Measured with immunoSEQ multiplex PCR; TCRdb has only the in-frame clones, and not every one. The sample has about 280,000 clones; around 84% are singletons. The sample comprised PBMCs or T cells enriched from blood (not recorded which). The receptors originated from a woman between 45 and 65 years old who had recovered from COVID-19.

This chain uses TRBV3-1 (or the pseudogene TRBV3-2) with TRBJ2-3, with 9 bases that match TRBD1. After removal of 4 bases from V and 4 bases from J, the junction contained 6 bases not matched to a gene. The CDR3 extends over 15 amino acids. Germline V lookup: CDR1 LGHDT, CDR2 YNNKEL (reference sequence). The CDR3 protein is CASSPRDRVPDTQYF. The CDR3 nucleotides are TGTGCCAGCAGCCCCCGGGACAGGGTCCCAGATACGCAGTATTTT.

The chain uses TRBV9 and TRBJ1-2, with TRBD1 matching 7 bases. The CDR3 consists of 15 residues. With V trimmed by 3 bases and J by 3 bases, 8 bases remained unmatched. Germline V gene lookup returns CDR1 SGDLS and CDR2 YYNGEE. CDR3 protein: CASSARGGADYGYTF. DNA for the CDR3: TGTGCCAGCAGCGCCAGAGGGGGCGCGGACTATGGCTACACCTTC.

This chain connects TRBV7-2 to TRBJ2-6; the D gene is possibly TRBD2 (5 bases). Germline V gives CDR1 SGHTA, CDR2 FQGNSA. V shed 1 base and J shed 1 base, with 8 bases lying between them. The CDR3 contains 16 residues. The CDR3 DNA sequence: TGTGCCAGCAGCTTAGGAGGGCAATCTGGGGCCAACGTCCTGACTTTC. It translates to CASSLGGQSGANVLTF.

This clone showed up just once. The genes are TRBV10-3 and TRBJ1-2; TRBD1 aligns across 7 bases. The CDR3 is 15 residues long. The germline V gene has CDR1 ENHRY and CDR2 SYGVKD. V lost 0 bases and J lost 4; bases outside the gene matches: 5. This CDR3 is CAISESIYRGYGYTF. In DNA, the CDR3 is TGTGCCATCAGTGAGTCAATATACAGGGGCTATGGCTACACCTTC.

The CDR3 loop reads CASSRDRGWETQYF. In DNA, the CDR3 is TGTGCCAGCTCTCGGGACAGGGGGTGGGAGACCCAGTACTTC. The chain joins TRBV7-2 to TRBJ2-5, with 11 positions matching TRBD1. The V and J ends lost 8 bases and 5 bases, in that order; junction bases with no gene match: 7. The CDR3 has 14 residues. CDR1 is SGHTA, CDR2 FQGNSA, per germline.

This clone has only one observation. This chain connects TRBV7-2 to TRBJ2-6; TRBD2 might be the D (6 bases). V was clipped by 5 bases and J by 1 base, with 15 bases between them. Germline V CDR1 and CDR2: SGHTA, FQGNSA. CDR3 length equals 17 residues. For the CDR3, the DNA is TGTGCCAGCAGCCCGCAAGGAGGGGCTTCTGGGGCCAACGTCCTGACTTTC. Residues: CASSPQGGASGANVLTF.

The genes are TRBV7-6 and TRBJ2-3, with TRBD2 matching 10 bases. V lost 5 bases, J lost 1 base, and 6 bases stayed unmatched. CDR3 length equals 16 residues. Germline assignment: CDR1 SGHVS and CDR2 FNYEAQ. The CDR3 loop is CASSPHTSGGTDTQYF. CDR3 coding DNA: TGTGCCAGCAGCCCCCACACTAGCGGGGGCACAGATACGCAGTATTTT.

In this sample, this clone turned up a few times. This chain connects TRBV28 to TRBJ1-4; no clear D gene. V shed 9 bases and J shed 3 bases, with 23 bases lying between them. This CDR3 region has 17 residues. Germline lookup yields CDR1 MDHEN and CDR2 SYDVKM. The CDR3 loop reads CARLTGRTRAANEKLFF. As DNA, the CDR3 is TGTGCCAGACTAACGGGCCGAACTAGAGCTGCTAATGAAAAACTGTTTTTT. Full variable domain (missing parts from reference TRBV28 and TRBJ1-4): DVKVTQSSRYLVKRTGEKVFLECVQDMDHENMFWYRQDPGLGLRLIYFSYDVKMKEKGDIPEGYSVSREKKERFSLILESASTNQTSMYLCARLTGRTRAANEKLFFGSGTQLSVL.

For the CDR3, the DNA is TGCGCCAGCAGCTTGGTCGCCGGCAGGGCGGTGGAAAAACTGTTTTTT. The encoded protein is CASSLVAGRAVEKLFF. The genes are TRBV5-1 and TRBJ1-4, with D possibly TRBD1 on 5 matching bases. V was pared by 0 bases and J by 8 bases, with 17 bases between. Germline CDR1 is SGHRS and CDR2 is YFSETQ. The CDR3 runs 16 residues.

The V gene is TRBV7-2, the J gene TRBJ1-6; D ambiguous. Trimming shortened V by 2 bases and J by 5 bases, and 10 bases separated the two germline ends. Germline V CDR1 and CDR2: SGHTA, FQGNSA. This CDR3 comprises 15 residues. CDR3: CASSLLVYNNSPLHF. CDR3 in DNA: TGTGCCAGCAGCTTACTAGTGTACAATAATTCACCCCTCCACTTT.

The chain carries TRBV30 and TRBJ1-1; D may be TRBD1 (5 bases). This CDR3 is 14 amino acids long. The germline V gene encodes CDR1 GTSNPN and CDR2 SVGIG (reference sequence). The germline V and J ends were trimmed by 6 bases and 6 bases, with 20 bases remaining between them. The CDR3 DNA reads TGTGCCTGCAAAACCCCTGGAGGGGTGGCTGAAGCTTTCTTT. It specifies CACKTPGGVAEAFF.

The chain carries TRBV29-1 and TRBJ2-7; TRBD1 aligns across 7 bases. CDR3 length: 14 amino acids. Germline V CDR1 and CDR2: SQVTM, ANQGSEA. V shed 6 bases, J shed 3 bases, and the junction held 11 bases outside the gene matches. Here the CDR3 DNA reads TGCAGCGTACGGGACAGTATTAGACACTACGAGCAGTACTTC. This gives the protein CSVRDSIRHYEQYF.

This chain uses TRBV19 with TRBJ1-1; D possibly corresponds to TRBD1 (6 bases). V was pared by 3 bases and J by 4 bases, with 15 bases between. This CDR3 comprises 15 residues. Germline CDR1 LNHDA, CDR2 SQIVND (reference sequence). The CDR3 sequence is CASSMMDRRFTEAFF. The CDR3 DNA follows: TGTGCCAGTAGTATGATGGACAGAAGATTCACTGAAGCTTTCTTT.

The V call is TRBV28, the J call TRBJ1-2; D is unresolved. The CDR3 runs to 15 residues. In germline, CDR1 is MDHEN, CDR2 SYDVKM. V lost 7 bases and J lost 3, with 18 bases in between. For the CDR3, the DNA is TGTGCCAGCACTAACCCAAGTCCTACTCACTATGGCTACACCTTC. It yields the protein CASTNPSPTHYGYTF.

For this clone: A read error may produce the germline difference seen at one junction end. The chain links TRBV15 to TRBJ1-2; D uncertain. CDR1 LNHNV and CDR2 YYDKDF come from the germline V gene (reference sequence). This CDR3 has 12 residues. The CDR3 here is CATSRDWGGCTF. In DNA, the CDR3 is TGTGCCACCAGCAGAGATTGGGGAGGCTGCACCTTC.

The table lists this clone with a few counts. The chain is built from TRBV25-1 and TRBJ2-7; TRBD1 might be the D (7 bases). Trimming took off 8 bases at V and 6 bases at J, with 26 bases between the two ends. This CDR3 comprises 16 residues. Germline values: CDR1 MGHDK, CDR2 SYGVNS. CDR3 sequence: CASEKQGGVGLCEQYF. The CDR3 DNA follows: TGTGCCAGCGAAAAGCAGGGGGGAGTAGGGCTCTGCGAGCAGTACTTC.

This sequence joins TRBV6-2 or TRBV6-3 and TRBJ1-2, with 9 bases identical to TRBD1. Germline lookup yields CDR1 MNHEY and CDR2 SVGEGT. V lost 2 bases, J lost 2 bases, and 6 bases stayed unmatched. The CDR3 is 16 residues long. The CDR3 spells CASSYPDRGRNYGYTF. DNA of the CDR3: TGTGCCAGCAGTTACCCGGACAGGGGAAGAAACTATGGCTACACCTTC.

The chain carries TRBV13 and TRBJ1-4, with D perhaps TRBD1 (5 bases). Germline V CDR1 and CDR2: PRHDT, FYEKMQ (reference sequence). The CDR3 loop spans 14 amino acids. V lost 7 bases to trimming and J lost 4 bases, with 13 bases between them. This CDR3 reads CASTWGGVNEKLFF. CDR3 coding DNA: TGTGCCAGCACTTGGGGGGGAGTTAATGAAAAACTGTTTTTT. Supplemented by reference TRBV13 and TRBJ1-4, the full variable domain reads AAGVIQSPRHLIKEKRETATLKCYPIPRHDTVYWYQQGPGQDPQFLISFYEKMQSDKGSIPDRFSAQQFSDYHSELNMSSLELGDSALYFCASTWGGVNEKLFFGSGTQLSVL.

This clone was observed many times. J is TRBJ1-2 and V is TRBV10-3; 9 positions match TRBD1. This CDR3 region has 15 residues. Trimming at V came to 7 bases and at J to 6 bases, leaving 12 bases not matched to a gene. From germline, CDR1 is ENHRY and CDR2 SYGVKD. CDR3 nucleotide sequence: TGTGCCATCAACGATGACTTACAGGGGGCGCATGGCTACACCTTC. It codes for CAINDDLQGAHGYTF.

This chain links TRBV9 with TRBJ1-4; 8 nucleotides match TRBD1. Germline V gene data show CDR1 as SGDLS and CDR2 as YYNGEE. V lost 3 bases to trimming and J lost 7 bases; unmatched junction nucleotides: 5. The CDR3 runs to 14 residues. The CDR3 DNA reads as TGTGCCAGCAGCGCGGGACAGGCAAGTGAAAAACTGTTTTTT. It codes for CASSAGQASEKLFF.

The chain links TRBV9 to TRBJ1-6, with D unclear. The CDR3 length is 15 residues. V gave up 0 bases and J gave up 7 bases, with 11 bases separating them. Germline V lookup: CDR1 SGDLS, CDR2 YYNGEE. Here the CDR3 DNA reads TGTGCCAGCAGCGTAGCTCCGGGAGGGAATTCACCCCTCCACTTT. Translation gives CASSVAPGGNSPLHF.

The CDR3 DNA follows: TGTGCCAGTAGTCTTACAGGGTCCGGGGAGCTGTTTTTT. Translating it yields CASSLTGSGELFF. This chain uses TRBV19 with TRBJ2-2, with TRBD1 as a possible D gene (6 bases). V lost 5 bases and J lost 6, with 10 bases in between. Germline CDR1 is LNHDA and CDR2 is SQIVND (reference sequence). The CDR3 loop spans 13 amino acids.

The rearrangement uses TRBV7-2 and TRBJ1-2; TRBD1 agrees at 7 bases. V lost 0 bases, J lost 5 bases, and 9 bases stayed unmatched. The V gene's germline CDR1 is SGHTA and CDR2 FQGNSA. The CDR3 is made up of 16 amino acids. The CDR3 DNA sequence: TGTGCCAGCAGCTTAGCAGGACAGGAGGGGTGGTATGGCTACACCTTC. Its protein product is CASSLAGQEGWYGYTF.

J is TRBJ1-5 and V is TRBV6-2 or TRBV6-3; perhaps TRBD1 as D (6 bases). Trimming removed 6 bases at V and 4 bases at J, with 13 bases between. The CDR3 is made up of 14 amino acids. Germline assignment: CDR1 MNHEY and CDR2 SVGEGT. The CDR3 DNA sequence: TGTGCCAGCAGCGACGGACAGACAAATCAGCCCCAGCATTTT. Its translation: CASSDGQTNQPQHF.

V is TRBV7-2 and J is TRBJ1-2; D unclear. Deletions cut 2 bases from V and 1 base from J, with 8 bases between. The CDR3 covers 14 residues. From germline, CDR1 is SGHTA and CDR2 FQGNSA. The DNA of the CDR3 is TGTGCCAGCAGCTTATCAACAGTTAACTATGGCTACACCTTC. The encoded protein is CASSLSTVNYGYTF.

The rearrangement links TRBV5-4 to TRBJ2-2; 8 positions match TRBD1. The CDR3 sequence is 14 residues long. Germline V gene lookup returns CDR1 SGHNT and CDR2 YYREEE (reference sequence). The CDR3 coding sequence is TGTGCGACCCAGCTTGACAGGGGCACCGGGGAGCTGTTTTTT. It translates to CATQLDRGTGELFF. The whole variable domain, filled in from reference TRBV5-4 and TRBJ2-2, reads ETGVTQSPTHLIKTRGQQVTLRCSSQSGHNTVSWYQQALGQGPQFIFQYYREEENGRGNFPPRFSGLQFPNYSSELNVNALELDDSALYLCATQLDRGTGELFFGEGSRLTVL.

The chain uses TRBV5-1 and TRBJ1-2; the D gene is possibly TRBD1 (5 bases). The CDR3 contains 12 residues. The germline V and J ends were trimmed by 4 bases and 8 bases, with 12 bases remaining between them. Germline V gives CDR1 SGHRS, CDR2 YFSETQ. CDR3: CASSGGYMGYTF. The DNA for the CDR3 is TGCGCCAGCAGCGGGGGGTATATGGGCTACACCTTC.